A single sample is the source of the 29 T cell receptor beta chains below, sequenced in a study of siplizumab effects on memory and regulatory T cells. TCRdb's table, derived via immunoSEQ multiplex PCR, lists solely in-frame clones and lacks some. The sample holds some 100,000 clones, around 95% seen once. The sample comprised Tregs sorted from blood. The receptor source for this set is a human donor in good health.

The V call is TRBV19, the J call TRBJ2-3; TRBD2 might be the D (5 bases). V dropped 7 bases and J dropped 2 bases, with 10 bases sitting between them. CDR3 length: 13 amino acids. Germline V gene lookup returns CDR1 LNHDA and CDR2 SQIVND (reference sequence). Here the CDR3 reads CASKRLITDTQYF. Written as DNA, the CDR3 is TGTGCCAGTAAGCGGCTTATCACAGATACGCAGTATTTT.

The CDR3 loop is CASSSLRGGGGYTF. The DNA of the CDR3 is TGTGCCAGCAGCTCACTCCGGGGGGGAGGTGGCTACACCTTC. V and J are TRBV28 and TRBJ1-2; tentative D call: TRBD1 (5 bases). Deletions cut 6 bases from V and 7 bases from J, with 18 bases between. This CDR3 has 14 residues. Germline CDR1 is MDHEN and CDR2 is SYDVKM.

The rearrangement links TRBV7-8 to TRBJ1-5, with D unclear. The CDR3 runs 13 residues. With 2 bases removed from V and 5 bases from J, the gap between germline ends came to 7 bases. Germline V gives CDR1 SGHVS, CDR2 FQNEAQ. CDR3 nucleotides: TGTGCCAGCAGCTTAACGGCCGATCAGCCCCAGCATTTT. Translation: CASSLTADQPQHF.

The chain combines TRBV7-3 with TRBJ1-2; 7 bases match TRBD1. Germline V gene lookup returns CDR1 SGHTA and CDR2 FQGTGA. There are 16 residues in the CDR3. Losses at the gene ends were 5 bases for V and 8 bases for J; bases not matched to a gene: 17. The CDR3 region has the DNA TGTGCCAGCAGCACAGGGGCGACAGTAGGGGTTAAGGGCTACACCTTC. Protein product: CASSTGATVGVKGYTF.

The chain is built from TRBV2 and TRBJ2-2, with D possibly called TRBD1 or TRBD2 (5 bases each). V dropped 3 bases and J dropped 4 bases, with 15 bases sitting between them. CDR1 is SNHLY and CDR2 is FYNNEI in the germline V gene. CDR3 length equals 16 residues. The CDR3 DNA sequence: TGTGCCAGCAGTGAGGGGTGGGACGGGCTCACCGGGGAGCTGTTTTTT. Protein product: CASSEGWDGLTGELFF.

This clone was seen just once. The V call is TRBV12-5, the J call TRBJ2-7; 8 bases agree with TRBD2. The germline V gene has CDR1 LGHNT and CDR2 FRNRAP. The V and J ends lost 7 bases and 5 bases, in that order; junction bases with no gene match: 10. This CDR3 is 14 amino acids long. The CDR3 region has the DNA TGTGCTAGTGTTTCACTAGCGGTGGCGAACGAGCAGTACTTC. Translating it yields CASVSLAVANEQYF.

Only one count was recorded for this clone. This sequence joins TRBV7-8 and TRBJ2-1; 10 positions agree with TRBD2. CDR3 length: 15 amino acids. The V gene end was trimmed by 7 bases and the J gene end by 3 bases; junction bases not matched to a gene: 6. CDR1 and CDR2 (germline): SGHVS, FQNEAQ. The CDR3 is CASIALAGVYNEQFF. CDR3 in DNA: TGTGCCAGCATTGCCCTAGCGGGAGTCTACAATGAGCAGTTCTTC.

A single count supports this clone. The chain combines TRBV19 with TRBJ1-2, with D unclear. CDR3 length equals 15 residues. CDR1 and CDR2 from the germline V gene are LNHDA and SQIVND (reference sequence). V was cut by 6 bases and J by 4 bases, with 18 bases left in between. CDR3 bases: TGTGCCAGTAGGGGTACTCAAATCTCGTCCTATGGCTACACCTTC. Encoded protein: CASRGTQISSYGYTF.

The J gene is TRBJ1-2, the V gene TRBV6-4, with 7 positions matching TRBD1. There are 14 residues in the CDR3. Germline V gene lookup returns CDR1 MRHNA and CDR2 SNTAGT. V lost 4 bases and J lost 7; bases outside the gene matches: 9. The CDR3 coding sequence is TGTGCCAGCAGTGCTACCAGGGGGTCGGGTGGCTACACCTTC. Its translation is CASSATRGSGGYTF.

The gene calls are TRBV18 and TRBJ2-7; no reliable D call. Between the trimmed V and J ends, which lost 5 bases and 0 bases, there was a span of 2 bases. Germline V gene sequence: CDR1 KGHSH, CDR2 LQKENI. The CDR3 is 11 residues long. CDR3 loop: CASSTSYEQYF. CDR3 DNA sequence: TGTGCCAGCTCAACCTCCTACGAGCAGTACTTC.

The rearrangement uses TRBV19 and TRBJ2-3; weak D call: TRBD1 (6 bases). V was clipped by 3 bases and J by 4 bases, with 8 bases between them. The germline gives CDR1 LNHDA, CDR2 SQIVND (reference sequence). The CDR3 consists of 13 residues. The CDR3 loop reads CASSIQGPDTQYF. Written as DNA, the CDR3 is TGTGCCAGTAGTATCCAGGGGCCAGATACGCAGTATTTT. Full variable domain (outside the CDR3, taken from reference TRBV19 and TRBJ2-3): DGGITQSPKYLFRKEGQNVTLSCEQNLNHDAMYWYRQDPGQGLRLIYYSQIVNDFQKGDIAEGYSVSREKKESFPLTVTSAQKNPTAFYLCASSIQGPDTQYFGPGTRLTVL.

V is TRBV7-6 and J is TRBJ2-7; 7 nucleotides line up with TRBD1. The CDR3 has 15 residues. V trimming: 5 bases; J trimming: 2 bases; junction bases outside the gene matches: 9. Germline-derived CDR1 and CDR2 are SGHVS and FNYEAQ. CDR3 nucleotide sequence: TGTGCCAGCAGCCTTATTACAGGGGCGACCTACGAGCAGTACTTC. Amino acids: CASSLITGATYEQYF.

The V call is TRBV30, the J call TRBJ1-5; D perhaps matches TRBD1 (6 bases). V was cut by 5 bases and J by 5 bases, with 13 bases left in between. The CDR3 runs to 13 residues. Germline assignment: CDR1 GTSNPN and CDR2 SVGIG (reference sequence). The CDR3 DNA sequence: TGTGCCTGGTCTGGGGGGCAGGATCAGCCCCAGCATTTT. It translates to CAWSGGQDQPQHF. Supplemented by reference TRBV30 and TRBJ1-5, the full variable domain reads SQTIHQWPATLVQPVGSPLSLECTVEGTSNPNLYWYRQAAGRGLQLLFYSVGIGQISSEVPQNLSASRPQDRQFILSSKKLLLSDSGFYLCAWSGGQDQPQHFGDGTRLSIL.

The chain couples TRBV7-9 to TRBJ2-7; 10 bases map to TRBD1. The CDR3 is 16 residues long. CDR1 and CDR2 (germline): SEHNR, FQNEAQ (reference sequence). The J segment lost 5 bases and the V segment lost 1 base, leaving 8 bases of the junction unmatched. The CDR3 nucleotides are TGTGCCAGCAGCTTAGGAATGGGACAGGGGCTACACGAGCAGTACTTC. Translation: CASSLGMGQGLHEQYF.

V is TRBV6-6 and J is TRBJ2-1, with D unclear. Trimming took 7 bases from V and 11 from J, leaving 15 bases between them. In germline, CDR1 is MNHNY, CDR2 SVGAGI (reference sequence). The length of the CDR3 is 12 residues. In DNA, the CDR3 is TGTGCCAGCAAAGCGCAAAGGGTGCAGCAGTTCTTC. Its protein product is CASKAQRVQQFF.

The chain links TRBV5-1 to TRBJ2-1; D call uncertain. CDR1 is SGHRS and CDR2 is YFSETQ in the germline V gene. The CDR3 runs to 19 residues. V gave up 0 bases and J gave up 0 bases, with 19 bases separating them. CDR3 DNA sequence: TGCGCCAGCAGCTTGGGGGTAGTGGGATTTGGGGTCTCCTACAATGAGCAGTTCTTC. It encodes CASSLGVVGFGVSYNEQFF.

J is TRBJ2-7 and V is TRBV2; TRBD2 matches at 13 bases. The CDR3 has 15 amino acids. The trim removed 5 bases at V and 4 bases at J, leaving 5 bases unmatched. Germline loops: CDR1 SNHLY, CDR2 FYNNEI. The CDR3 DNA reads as TGTGCCAGCAGTTACGGACTAGCGGGAGCGTACGAGCAGTACTTC. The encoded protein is CASSYGLAGAYEQYF. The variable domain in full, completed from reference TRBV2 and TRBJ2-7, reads EPEVTQTPSHQVTQMGQEVILRCVPISNHLYFYWYRQILGQKVEFLVSFYNNEISEKSEIFDDQFSVERPDGSNFTLKIRSTKLEDSAMYFCASSYGLAGAYEQYFGPGTRLTVT.

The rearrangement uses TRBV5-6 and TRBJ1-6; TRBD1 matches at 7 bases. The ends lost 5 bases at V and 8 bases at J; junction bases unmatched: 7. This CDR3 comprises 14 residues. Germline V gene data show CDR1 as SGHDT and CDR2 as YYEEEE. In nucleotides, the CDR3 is TGTGCCAGCAGTACAGGGGCGGTGTATTCACCCCTCCACTTT. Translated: CASSTGAVYSPLHF.

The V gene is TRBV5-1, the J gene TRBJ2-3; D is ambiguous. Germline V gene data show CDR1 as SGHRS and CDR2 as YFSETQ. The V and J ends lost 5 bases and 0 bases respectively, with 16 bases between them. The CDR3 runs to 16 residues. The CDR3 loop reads CASSPVVFPSTDTQYF. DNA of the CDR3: TGCGCCAGCAGTCCAGTGGTGTTTCCCAGCACAGATACGCAGTATTTT.

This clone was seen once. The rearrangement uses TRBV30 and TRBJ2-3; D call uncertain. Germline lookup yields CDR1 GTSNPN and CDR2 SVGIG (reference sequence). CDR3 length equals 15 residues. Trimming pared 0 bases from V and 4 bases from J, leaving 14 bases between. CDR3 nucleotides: TGTGCCTGGAGTGTACAGTGGAATGTGGCAGATACGCAGTATTTT. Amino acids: CAWSVQWNVADTQYF. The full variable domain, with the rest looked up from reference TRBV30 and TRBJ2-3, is SQTIHQWPATLVQPVGSPLSLECTVEGTSNPNLYWYRQAAGRGLQLLFYSVGIGQISSEVPQNLSASRPQDRQFILSSKKLLLSDSGFYLCAWSVQWNVADTQYFGPGTRLTVL.

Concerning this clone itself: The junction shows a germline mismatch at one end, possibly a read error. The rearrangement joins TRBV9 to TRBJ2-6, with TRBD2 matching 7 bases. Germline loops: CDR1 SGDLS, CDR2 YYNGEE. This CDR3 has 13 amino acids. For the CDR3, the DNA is TGTGCCACCAGCGGGACTGGGGCCAACGTCCTGACTTTC. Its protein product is CATSGTGANVLTF.

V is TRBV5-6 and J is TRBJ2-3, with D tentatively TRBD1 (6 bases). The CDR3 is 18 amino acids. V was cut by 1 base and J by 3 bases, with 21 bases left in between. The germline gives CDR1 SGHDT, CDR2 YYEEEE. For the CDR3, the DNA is TGTGCCAGCAGCTTGCGAGGGGGTGGCGTACCGGGTACAGATACGCAGTATTTT. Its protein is CASSLRGGGVPGTDTQYF.

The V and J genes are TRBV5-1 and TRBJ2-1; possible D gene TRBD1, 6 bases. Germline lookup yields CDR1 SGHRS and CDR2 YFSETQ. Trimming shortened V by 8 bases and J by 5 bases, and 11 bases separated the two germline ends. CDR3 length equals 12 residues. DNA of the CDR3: TGCGCCAGTCGACAGGCCAACAATGAGCAGTTCTTC. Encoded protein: CASRQANNEQFF.

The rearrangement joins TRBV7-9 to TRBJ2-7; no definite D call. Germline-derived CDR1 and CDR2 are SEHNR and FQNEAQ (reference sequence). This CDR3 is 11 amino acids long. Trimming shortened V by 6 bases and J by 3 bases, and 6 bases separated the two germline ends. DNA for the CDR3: TGTGCCAGCAGTAGCAACTACGAGCAGTACTTC. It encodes CASSSNYEQYF.

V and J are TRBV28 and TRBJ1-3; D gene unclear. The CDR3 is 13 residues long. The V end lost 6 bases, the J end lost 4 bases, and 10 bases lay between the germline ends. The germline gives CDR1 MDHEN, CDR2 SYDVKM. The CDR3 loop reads CASRVTAGNTIYF. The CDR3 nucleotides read TGTGCCAGCAGGGTTACGGCAGGAAACACCATATATTTT.

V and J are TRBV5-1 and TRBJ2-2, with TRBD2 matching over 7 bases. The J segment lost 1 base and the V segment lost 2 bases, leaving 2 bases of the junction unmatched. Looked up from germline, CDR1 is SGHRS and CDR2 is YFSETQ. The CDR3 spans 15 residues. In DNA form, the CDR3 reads TGCGCCAGCAGCTTACGGACTAGGAACACCGGGGAGCTGTTTTTT. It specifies CASSLRTRNTGELFF.

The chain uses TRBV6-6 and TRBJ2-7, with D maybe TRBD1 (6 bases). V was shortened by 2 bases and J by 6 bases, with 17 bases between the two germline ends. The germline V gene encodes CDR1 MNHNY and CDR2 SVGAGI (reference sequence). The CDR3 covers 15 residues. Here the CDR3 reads CASSYQAYREGEQYF. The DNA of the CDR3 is TGTGCCAGCAGTTACCAGGCCTACAGGGAAGGCGAGCAGTACTTC.

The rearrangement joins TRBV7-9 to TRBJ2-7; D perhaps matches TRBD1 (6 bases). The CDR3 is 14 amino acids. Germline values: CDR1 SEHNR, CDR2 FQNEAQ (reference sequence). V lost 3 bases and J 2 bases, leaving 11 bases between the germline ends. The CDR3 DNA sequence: TGTGCCAGCAGCTTTTCCGGGACACCCTACGAGCAGTACTTC. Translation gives CASSFSGTPYEQYF.

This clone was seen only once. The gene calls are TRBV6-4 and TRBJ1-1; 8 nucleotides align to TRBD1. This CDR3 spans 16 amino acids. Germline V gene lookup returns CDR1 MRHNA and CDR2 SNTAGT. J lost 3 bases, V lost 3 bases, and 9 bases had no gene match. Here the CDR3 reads CASSDRRGQGYTEAFF. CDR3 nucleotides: TGTGCCAGCAGTGATAGGCGCGGACAGGGCTACACTGAAGCTTTCTTT.